The clone carrying this T cell receptor beta chain occurred many times. Antigen unknown. From the 5' RACE reads, TCRdb called clonotypes with MiXCR, one entry per CDR3 protein. The repertoire includes about 9,200 distinct CDR3 sequences, 2.5% to 3.5% of them detected once, and roughly an eighth sits in the top ten. Regarding time point: sample taken at primary tumor resection. The sample comes from a study of spatial heterogeneity in lung cancer. V lost 2 bases, J lost 8 bases, and 18 bases lay in between. In germline, CDR1 is MDHEN, CDR2 SYDVKM. The CDR3 extends over 15 amino acids. Notes on the study in general: Tumor mutation count correlated with how many alpha and beta TCRs expanded intratumorally.

The chain combines TRBV28 with TRBJ1-2; D unresolved. The sample was lung tumor tissue, taken at surgery. The TCR sequence derives from a male donor with early-stage non-small cell lung cancer. The CDR3, as DNA: TGTGCCAGCAGTTTAGAGGGCAGGAATAATCGGGGCTACACCTTC. This gives the protein CASSLEGRNNRGYTF.